Only one count was recorded for the clone carrying this T cell receptor (beta chain). This table comes from immunoSEQ multiplex PCR, and its TCRdb copy is limited to in-frame clones, with some not included. The sample records roughly 330,000 clones, under 70% being singletons. The sample is drawn from a study of cytotoxic CD8 clonotypes in ibrutinib-treated CLL. Turning to the study itself: Partial response occurred in approximately 25 patients and complete response in 2; at median roughly 72 months, about 14 remained remitted and around twelve progressed.

The CDR3 consists of 15 residues. Trimming removed 5 bases from V and 5 bases from J; junction bases left unmatched: 7. CDR1 and CDR2 (germline): MDHEN, SYDVKM. The chain uses TRBV28 and TRBJ2-7, with 12 bases identical to TRBD1. The sequence was obtained from a human donor with chronic lymphocytic leukemia. Specimen: PBMCs, collected after 36 months of ibrutinib treatment. Here the CDR3 DNA reads TGTGCCAGCAGTGCCCCGGGACAGGGGGCGGACGAGCAGTACTTC. This sequence encodes CASSAPGQGADEQYF.